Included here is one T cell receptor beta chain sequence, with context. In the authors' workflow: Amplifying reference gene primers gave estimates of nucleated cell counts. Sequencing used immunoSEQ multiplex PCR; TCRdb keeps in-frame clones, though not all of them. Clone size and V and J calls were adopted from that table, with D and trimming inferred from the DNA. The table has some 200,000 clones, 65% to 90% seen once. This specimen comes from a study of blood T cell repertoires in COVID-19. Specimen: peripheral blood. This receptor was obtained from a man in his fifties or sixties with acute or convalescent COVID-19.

Here the CDR3 reads CASSLSGTSGGASETQYF. The CDR3 bases are TGTGCCAGCAGCTTATCCGGGACTAGCGGGGGGGCCTCGGAGACCCAGTACTTC. The J gene is TRBJ2-5, the V gene TRBV7-7, with TRBD2 matching 16 bases. Germline lookup yields CDR1 SSHAT and CDR2 FNYEAQ (reference sequence). The CDR3 runs to 18 residues. Unmatched junction bases numbered 8, after V lost 2 bases and J lost 5 bases.